The sequence of this T cell receptor beta chain was determined in a study of human T cells and chemical hapten exposure. Single cDNA molecules in the library carried unique molecular identifiers attached during preparation. MiXCR, applied by TCRdb to the RACE reads, yields one record per CDR3 protein. Of some 350,000 distinct CDR3 sequences in the sample, approximately 6.3% were seen once. The ends lost 4 bases at V and 6 bases at J; junction bases unmatched: 8. Germline values: CDR1 SGHTA, CDR2 FQGTGA. This CDR3 spans 15 amino acids. This clonotype was observed a few times. Specified time point: patch test 1, 2 weeks after DPC sensitization. The treatment was: therapeutic diphenylcyclopropenone sensitization with weekly scalp DPC.

The chain links TRBV7-3 to TRBJ2-2, with 7 positions matching TRBD1. The sequencing here drew on whole blood, taken in connection with sensitization to the hapten diphenylcyclopropenone (DPC). The sequence was collected from a woman younger than 35 with alopecia areata. Some clones in this sample may be carry-over from other donors' samples. The DNA of the CDR3 is TGTGCCAGCAGCTCTCGACAGGGCAGGCCCGGGGAGCTGTTTTTT. Its translation: CASSSRQGRPGELFF.